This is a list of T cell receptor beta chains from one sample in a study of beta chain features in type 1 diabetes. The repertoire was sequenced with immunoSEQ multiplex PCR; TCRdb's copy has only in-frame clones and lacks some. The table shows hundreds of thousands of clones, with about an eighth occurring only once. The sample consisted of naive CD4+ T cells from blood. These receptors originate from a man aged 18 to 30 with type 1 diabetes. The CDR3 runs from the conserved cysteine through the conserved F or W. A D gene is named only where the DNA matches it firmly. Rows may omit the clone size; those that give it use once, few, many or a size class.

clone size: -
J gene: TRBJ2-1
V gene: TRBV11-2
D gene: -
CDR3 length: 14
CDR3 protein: CASSPLNSYNEQFF
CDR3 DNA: TGTGCCAGCAGCCCCTTAAACTCCTACAATGAGCAGTTCTTC

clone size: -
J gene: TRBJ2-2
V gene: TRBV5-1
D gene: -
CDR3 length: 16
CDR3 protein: CASSQSDPRGTGELFF
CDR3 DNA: TGCGCCAGCAGCCAATCGGACCCCCGGGGCACCGGGGAGCTGTTTTTT

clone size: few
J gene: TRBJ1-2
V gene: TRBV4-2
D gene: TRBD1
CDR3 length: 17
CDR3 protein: CASSQDGGTGSVYGYTF
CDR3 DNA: TGTGCCAGCAGCCAAGATGGAGGGACAGGAAGCGTCTATGGCTACACCTTC

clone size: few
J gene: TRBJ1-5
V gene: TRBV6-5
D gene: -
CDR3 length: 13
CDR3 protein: CASSYISNQPQHF
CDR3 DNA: TGTGCCAGCAGTTACATTAGCAATCAGCCCCAGCATTTT

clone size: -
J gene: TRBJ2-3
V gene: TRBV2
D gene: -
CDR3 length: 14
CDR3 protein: CASSEQTSTDTQYF
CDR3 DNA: TGTGCCAGCAGTGAGCAGACTAGCACAGATACGCAGTATTTT

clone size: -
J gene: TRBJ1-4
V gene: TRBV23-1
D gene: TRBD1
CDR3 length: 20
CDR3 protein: CASSRWDGTGGAGTNEKLFF
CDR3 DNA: TGCGCCAGCAGTCGCTGGGACGGGACAGGGGGCGCTGGGACTAATGAAAAACTGTTTTTT

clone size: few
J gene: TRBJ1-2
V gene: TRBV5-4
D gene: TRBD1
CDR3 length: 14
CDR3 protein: CASSKSGTGYGYTF
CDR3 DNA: TGTGCCAGCAGCAAATCCGGGACAGGATATGGCTACACCTTC

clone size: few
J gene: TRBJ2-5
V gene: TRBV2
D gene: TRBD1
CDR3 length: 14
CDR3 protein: CASIRDRGQQTQYF
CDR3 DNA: TGTGCCAGCATCCGGGACAGGGGGCAACAGACCCAGTACTTC

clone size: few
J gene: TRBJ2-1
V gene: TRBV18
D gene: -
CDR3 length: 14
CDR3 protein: CASSPPGPYNEQFF
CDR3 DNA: TGTGCCAGCTCACCACCGGGACCCTACAATGAGCAGTTCTTC

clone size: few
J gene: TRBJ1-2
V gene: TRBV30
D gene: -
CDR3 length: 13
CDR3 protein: CAWIQSQVKGYTF
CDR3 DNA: TGTGCCTGGATCCAAAGTCAGGTGAAAGGCTACACCTTC

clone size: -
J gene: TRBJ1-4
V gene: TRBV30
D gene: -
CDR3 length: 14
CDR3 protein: CAWTSTRRGEKLFF
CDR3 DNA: TGTGCCTGGACCTCGACCCGGAGAGGCGAAAAACTGTTTTTT

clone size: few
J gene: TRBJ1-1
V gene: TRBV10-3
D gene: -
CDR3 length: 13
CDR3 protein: CAMTLSGDTEAFF
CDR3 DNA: TGTGCCATGACGTTATCGGGAGACACTGAAGCTTTCTTT

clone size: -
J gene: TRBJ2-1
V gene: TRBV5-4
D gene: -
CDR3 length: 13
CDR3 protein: CASSLGLPNEQFF
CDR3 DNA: TGTGCCAGCAGCTTGGGGCTACCAAATGAGCAGTTCTTC

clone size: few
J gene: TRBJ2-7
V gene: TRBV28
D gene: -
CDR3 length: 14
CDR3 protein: CASSPDGSSYEQYF
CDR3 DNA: TGTGCCAGCAGCCCGGACGGGAGCTCCTACGAGCAGTACTTC

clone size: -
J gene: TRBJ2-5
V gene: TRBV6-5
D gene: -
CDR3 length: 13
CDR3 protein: CASSYAQGTTRDF
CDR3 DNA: TGTGCCAGCAGTTATGCGCAGGGGACTACCCGAGACTTC

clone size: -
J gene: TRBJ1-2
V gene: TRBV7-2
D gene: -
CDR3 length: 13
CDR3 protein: CASNRDTAYGYTF
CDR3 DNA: TGTGCCAGCAACAGGGACACCGCCTATGGCTACACCTTC

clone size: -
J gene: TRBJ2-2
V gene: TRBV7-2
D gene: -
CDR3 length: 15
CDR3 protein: CASSPRPQYTGELFF
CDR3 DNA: TGTGCCAGCAGCCCCCGCCCTCAATACACCGGGGAGCTGTTTTTT

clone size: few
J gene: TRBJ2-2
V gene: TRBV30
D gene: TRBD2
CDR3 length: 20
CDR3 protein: CAWSRRLITGPGLATGELFF
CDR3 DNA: TGTGCCTGGAGCCGGAGGCTAATAACAGGGCCGGGACTAGCGACCGGGGAGCTGTTTTTT

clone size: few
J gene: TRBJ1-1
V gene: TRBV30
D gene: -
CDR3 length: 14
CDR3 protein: CAWRFGGTYTEAFF
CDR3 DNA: TGTGCCTGGAGGTTTGGTGGCACTTACACTGAAGCTTTCTTT

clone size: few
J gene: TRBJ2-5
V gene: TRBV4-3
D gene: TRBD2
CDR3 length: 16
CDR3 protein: CASSQVAGGNQETQYF
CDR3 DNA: TGCGCCAGCAGCCAAGTGGCGGGGGGGAACCAAGAGACCCAGTACTTC

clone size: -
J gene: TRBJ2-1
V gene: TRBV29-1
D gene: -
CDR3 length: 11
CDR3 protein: CSPTLYNEQFF
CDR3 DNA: TGCAGCCCTACGTTATACAATGAGCAGTTCTTC

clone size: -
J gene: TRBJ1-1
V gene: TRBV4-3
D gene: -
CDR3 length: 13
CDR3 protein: CASSQDWNTEAFF
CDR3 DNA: TGCGCCAGCAGCCAAGATTGGAACACTGAAGCTTTCTTT

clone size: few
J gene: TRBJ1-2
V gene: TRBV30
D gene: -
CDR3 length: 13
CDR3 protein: CAWSVSTNYGYTF
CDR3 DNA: TGTGCCTGGAGTGTTTCCACTAACTATGGCTACACCTTC

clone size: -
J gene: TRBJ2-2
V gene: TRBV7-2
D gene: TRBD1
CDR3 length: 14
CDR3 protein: CASSSNRGTGELFF
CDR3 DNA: TGTGCCAGCAGCTCAAACAGGGGCACCGGGGAGCTGTTTTTT

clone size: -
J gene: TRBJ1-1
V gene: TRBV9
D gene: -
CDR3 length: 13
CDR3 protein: CASSVDWGAEAFF
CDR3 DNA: TGTGCCAGCAGCGTAGATTGGGGAGCTGAAGCTTTCTTT

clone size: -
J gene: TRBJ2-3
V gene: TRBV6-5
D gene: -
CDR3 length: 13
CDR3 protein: CASSGLSTDTQYF
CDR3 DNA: TGTGCCAGCAGCGGACTGAGCACAGATACGCAGTATTTT

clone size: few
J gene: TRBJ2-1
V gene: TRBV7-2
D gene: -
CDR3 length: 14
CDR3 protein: CASSLVLRLNEQFF
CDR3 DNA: TGTGCCAGCAGCTTAGTCCTTAGGCTTAATGAGCAGTTCTTC

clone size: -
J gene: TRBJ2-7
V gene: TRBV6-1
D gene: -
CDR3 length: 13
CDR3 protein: CASSRGAPWEQYF
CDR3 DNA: TGTGCCAGCAGTCGCGGGGCCCCGTGGGAGCAGTACTTC

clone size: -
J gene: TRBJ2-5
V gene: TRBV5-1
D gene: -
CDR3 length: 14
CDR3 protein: CASSLGGSYETQYF
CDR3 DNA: TGCGCCAGCAGCTTGGGCGGCTCCTACGAGACCCAGTACTTC

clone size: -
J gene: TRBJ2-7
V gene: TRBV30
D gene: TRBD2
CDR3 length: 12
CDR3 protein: CASAGDSYEQYF
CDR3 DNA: TGTGCCTCCGCGGGAGACTCCTACGAGCAGTACTTC

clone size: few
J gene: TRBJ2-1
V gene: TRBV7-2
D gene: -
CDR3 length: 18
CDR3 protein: CASSSQGSGGASYNEQFF
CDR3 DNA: TGTGCCAGCAGCTCCCAAGGGTCGGGCGGGGCTAGCTACAATGAGCAGTTCTTC

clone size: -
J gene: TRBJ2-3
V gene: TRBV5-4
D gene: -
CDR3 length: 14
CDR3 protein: CASSNSGSTDTQYF
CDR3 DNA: TGTGCCAGCAGCAACAGCGGTAGCACAGATACGCAGTATTTT

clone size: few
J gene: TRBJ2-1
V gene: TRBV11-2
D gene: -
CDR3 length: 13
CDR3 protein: CASSLVGVNEQFF
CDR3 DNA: TGTGCCAGCAGCTTAGTGGGGGTCAATGAGCAGTTCTTC

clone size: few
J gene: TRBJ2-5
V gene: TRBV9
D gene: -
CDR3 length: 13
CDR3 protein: CASSGWGKETQYF
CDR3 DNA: TGTGCCAGCAGCGGGTGGGGGAAAGAGACCCAGTACTTC

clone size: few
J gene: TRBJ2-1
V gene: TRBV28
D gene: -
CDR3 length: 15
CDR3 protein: CASSPGHTGGNEQFF
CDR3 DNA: TGTGCCAGCAGTCCCGGACACACCGGGGGCAATGAGCAGTTCTTC

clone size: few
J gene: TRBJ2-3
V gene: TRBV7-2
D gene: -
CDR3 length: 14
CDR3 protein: CASSLRQSTDTQYF
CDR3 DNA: TGTGCCAGCAGCTTACGTCAGAGCACAGATACGCAGTATTTT

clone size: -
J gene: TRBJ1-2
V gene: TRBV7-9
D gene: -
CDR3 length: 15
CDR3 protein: CASRQDGGLNYGYTF
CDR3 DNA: TGTGCCAGCAGGCAGGACGGTGGATTAAACTATGGCTACACCTTC

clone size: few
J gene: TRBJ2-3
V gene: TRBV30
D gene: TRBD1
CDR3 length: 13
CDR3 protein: CACGTGGTDTQYF
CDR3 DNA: TGTGCCTGTGGGACAGGGGGCACAGATACGCAGTATTTT

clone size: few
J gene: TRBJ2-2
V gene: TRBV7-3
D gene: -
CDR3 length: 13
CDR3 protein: CASSSRLAGELFF
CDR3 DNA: TGTGCCAGCAGCTCTCGGCTGGCCGGGGAGCTGTTTTTT

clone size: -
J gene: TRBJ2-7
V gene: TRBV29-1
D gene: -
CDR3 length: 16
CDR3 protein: CSVYGINGGSSYEQYF
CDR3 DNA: TGCAGCGTTTACGGGATCAACGGAGGGAGCTCCTACGAGCAGTACTTC

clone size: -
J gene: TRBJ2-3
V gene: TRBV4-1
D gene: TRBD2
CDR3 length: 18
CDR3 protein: CASSQEESGVSPTDTQYF
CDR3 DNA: TGCGCCAGCAGCCAAGAAGAAAGCGGGGTTTCCCCAACAGATACGCAGTATTTT

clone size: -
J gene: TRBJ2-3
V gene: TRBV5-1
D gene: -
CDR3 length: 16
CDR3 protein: CASSLQDPSSTDTQYF
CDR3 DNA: TGCGCCAGCAGCTTGCAAGATCCTAGCTCCACAGATACGCAGTATTTT

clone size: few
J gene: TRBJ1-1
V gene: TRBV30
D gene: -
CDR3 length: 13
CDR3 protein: CAWSVLGAAEAFF
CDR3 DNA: TGTGCCTGGAGTGTATTGGGGGCCGCTGAAGCTTTCTTT

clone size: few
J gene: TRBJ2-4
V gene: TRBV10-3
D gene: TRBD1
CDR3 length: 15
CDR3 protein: CAISESTGVMHIQYF
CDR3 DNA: TGTGCCATCAGTGAGTCTACAGGGGTGATGCACATTCAGTACTTC

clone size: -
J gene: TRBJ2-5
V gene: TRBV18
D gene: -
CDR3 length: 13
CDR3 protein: CASSPSREETQYF
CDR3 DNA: TGTGCCAGCTCACCCTCCAGGGAAGAGACCCAGTACTTC

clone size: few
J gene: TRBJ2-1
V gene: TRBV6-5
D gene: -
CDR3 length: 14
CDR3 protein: CASSWDSRRNEQFF
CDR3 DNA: TGTGCCAGCAGCTGGGACTCGCGCAGGAATGAGCAGTTCTTC